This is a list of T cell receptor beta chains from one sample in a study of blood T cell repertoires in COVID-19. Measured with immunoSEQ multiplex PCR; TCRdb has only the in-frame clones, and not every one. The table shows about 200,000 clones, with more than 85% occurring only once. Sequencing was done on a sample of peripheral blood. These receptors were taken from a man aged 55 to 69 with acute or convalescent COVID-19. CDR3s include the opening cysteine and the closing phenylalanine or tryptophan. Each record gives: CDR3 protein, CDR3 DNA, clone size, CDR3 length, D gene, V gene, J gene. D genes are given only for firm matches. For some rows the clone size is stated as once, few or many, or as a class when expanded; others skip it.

CASSKGRGVEAFF	TGTGCCAGCAGCAAAGGGCGGGGGGTTGAAGCTTTCTTT	.	13	.	TRBV21-1	TRBJ1-1
CASIWPSRDSYGYTF	TGTGCCAGCATATGGCCCTCTCGGGACAGCTATGGCTACACCTTC	once	15	TRBD1	TRBV2	TRBJ1-2
CASRVDRGRYEQYF	TGTGCCAGCAGGGTGGACAGGGGACGGTACGAGCAGTACTTC	once	14	TRBD1	TRBV28	TRBJ2-7
CASSFSGGGEKYNEQFF	TGTGCCAGCAGCTTTAGCGGGGGCGGGGAGAAATACAATGAGCAGTTCTTC	.	17	TRBD2	TRBV7-9	TRBJ2-1
CASTLGGSTDTQYF	TGTGCCAGCACACTGGGGGGTAGCACAGATACGCAGTATTTT	.	14	.	TRBV6-5	TRBJ2-3
CASTPRTEAFF	TGTGCCAGCACCCCCCGTACTGAAGCTTTCTTT	.	11	.	TRBV6-5	TRBJ1-1
CSVLRTGTGDLETQYF	TGCAGCGTCCTTCGCACCGGGACAGGGGATTTAGAGACCCAGTACTTC	.	16	TRBD1	TRBV29-1	TRBJ2-5
CSVIKTRGGGEQYF	TGCAGCGTTATCAAGACGCGGGGGGGCGGTGAGCAGTACTTC	.	14	TRBD2	TRBV29-1	TRBJ2-7
CASSLGGRGYGYTF	TGTGCCAGCAGCTTAGGCGGCAGGGGCTATGGCTACACCTTC	.	14	.	TRBV7-3	TRBJ1-2
CASSLARESMDPKRNTIYF	TGTGCCAGCAGCTTAGCCAGAGAGAGCATGGACCCGAAGCGGAACACCATATATTTT	.	19	.	TRBV7-9	TRBJ1-3
CATSRVGGVQETQYF	TGTGCCACCAGCAGAGTGGGCGGGGTCCAAGAGACCCAGTACTTC	once	15	.	TRBV15	TRBJ2-5
CASSRGGTDTDTQYF	TGTGCCAGCAGCCGAGGCGGGACAGACACAGATACGCAGTATTTT	once	15	.	TRBV7-6	TRBJ2-3
CASTQSGVLQFF	TGTGCCAGCACCCAATCGGGGGTACTGCAGTTCTTC	few	12	.	TRBV7-2	TRBJ2-1
CASFSQWTANTGELFF	TGTGCCAGTTTTTCTCAGTGGACAGCGAACACCGGGGAGCTGTTTTTT	.	16	.	TRBV19	TRBJ2-2
CASSSTGYEQYF	TGTGCCAGCAGTTCTACAGGGTACGAGCAGTACTTC	.	12	.	TRBV7-2	TRBJ2-7
CATSRDRGGYTF	TGTGCCACCAGCCGGGACAGGGGAGGCTACACCTTC	.	12	TRBD1	TRBV24-1	TRBJ1-2
CASSLRPQETQYF	TGTGCCAGCAGCTTAAGGCCACAAGAGACCCAGTACTTC	.	13	.	TRBV7-3	TRBJ2-5
CASRTGVTQYF	TGCGCCAGCAGGACAGGGGTTACGCAGTATTTT	.	11	TRBD1	TRBV23-1	TRBJ2-3
CSVGGTSINQPQHF	TGCAGCGTCGGGGGGACATCTATCAATCAGCCCCAGCATTTT	once	14	.	TRBV29-1	TRBJ1-5
CASSYDRSQTTQYF	TGTGCCAGCAGTTACGACAGGTCCCAGACCACGCAGTACTTC	.	14	.	TRBV6-5	TRBJ2-7
CASSLLRDRGRRNEKLFF	TGTGCCAGCAGCTTACTCCGGGACAGGGGGCGGCGGAATGAAAAACTGTTTTTT	once	18	TRBD1	TRBV7-7	TRBJ1-4
CASSGTGYEQYF	TGTGCCAGCAGCGGGACAGGCTACGAGCAGTACTTC	.	12	TRBD1	TRBV7-6	TRBJ2-7
CASSEGLAGGMIQETQYF	TGCGCCAGCAGCGAGGGACTAGCGGGGGGAATGATCCAAGAGACCCAGTACTTC	.	18	TRBD2	TRBV5-1	TRBJ2-5
CASSLRDRAEANEKLFF	TGTGCCAGCAGCCTCCGGGACAGGGCAGAAGCTAATGAAAAACTGTTTTTT	.	17	TRBD1	TRBV11-2	TRBJ1-4
CASSFSGGTDTQYF	TGCGCCAGCAGCTTTAGCGGGGGAACAGATACGCAGTATTTT	.	14	TRBD2	TRBV5-1	TRBJ2-3
CASSTTGVGNSPLHF	TGTGCCAGTAGTACTACAGGGGTGGGTAATTCACCCCTCCACTTT	once	15	TRBD1	TRBV19	TRBJ1-6
CASRQKIRGPANTGELFF	TGTGCCAGCAGACAGAAAATCAGGGGCCCCGCGAACACCGGGGAGCTGTTTTTT	.	18	.	TRBV27	TRBJ2-2
CAWSVGRINTEAFF	TGTGCCTGGAGTGTAGGCAGGATCAACACTGAAGCTTTCTTT	.	14	.	TRBV30	TRBJ1-1